The source of this T cell receptor (beta chain) is a study of blood T cells in healthy people across ages. Study-wide results and limits: Older age coincided with a roughly linear decline in TCR beta diversity per million T cells.

There are 15 residues in the CDR3. The V segment lost 5 bases and the J segment 2 bases; nucleotides outside the gene matches: 6. The V gene's germline CDR1 is KGHDR and CDR2 SFDVKD. For the second PCR, which ran for about 6 to 12 cycles, a sample-barcoded 5' primer and a J-beta primer mix were used. TCRdb processed the 5' RACE reads anew with MiXCR; each CDR3 protein has one entry. The table shows about 1.8 million distinct CDR3 sequences, with about 50% occurring only once. This clonotype occurred a few times. As yet, its antigen is unknown. The chain has TRBV24-1 and TRBJ2-3; 7 bases are shared with TRBD1. Source material: blood. The source is a woman aged 40 to 55 in good health. The CDR3 DNA sequence: TGTGCCACCAGTGTAGGGACAGCTAACACAGATACGCAGTATTTT. It encodes CATSVGTANTDTQYF.